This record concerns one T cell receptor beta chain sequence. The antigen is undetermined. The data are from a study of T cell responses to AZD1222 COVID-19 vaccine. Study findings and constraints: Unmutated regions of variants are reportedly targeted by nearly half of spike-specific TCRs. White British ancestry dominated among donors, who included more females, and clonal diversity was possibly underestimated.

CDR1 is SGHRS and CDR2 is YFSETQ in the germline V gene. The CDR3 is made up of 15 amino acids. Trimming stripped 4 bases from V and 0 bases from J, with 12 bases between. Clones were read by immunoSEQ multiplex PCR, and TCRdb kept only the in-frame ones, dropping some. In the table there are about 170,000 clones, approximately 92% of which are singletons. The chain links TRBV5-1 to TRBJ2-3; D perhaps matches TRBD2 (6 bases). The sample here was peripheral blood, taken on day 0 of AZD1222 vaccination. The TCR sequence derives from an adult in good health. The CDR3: CASSATGLSTDTQYF. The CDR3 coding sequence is TGCGCCAGCAGCGCCACGGGACTCAGCACAGATACGCAGTATTTT.